This T cell receptor beta chain emerged from a study of T-cell reconstitution after alpha-beta-depleted transplantation in children. Molecular barcoding with unique molecular identifiers was used for the TCRbeta library. TCRdb recomputed calls from the PCR reads with MiXCR, one row per CDR3 protein. The data hold 380,000 or so distinct CDR3 sequences, with roughly 13% observed a single time. This clonotype was seen only a few times. This clonotype originated in a human donor who donated a stem cell graft to a child with Fanconi anemia. The sequencing used PBMCs, collected from the stem cell graft.

The CDR3, as DNA: TGTGCCAGTAGATCACAGGGTTACTATGGCTACACCTTC. Its translation: CASRSQGYYGYTF. The chain combines TRBV19 with TRBJ1-2, with D possibly being TRBD1 (6 bases). Trimming pared 6 bases from V and 3 bases from J, leaving 11 bases between. The CDR3 is 13 amino acids. The germline V gene encodes CDR1 LNHDA and CDR2 SQIVND (reference sequence). Supplemented by reference TRBV19 and TRBJ1-2, the full variable domain reads DGGITQSPKYLFRKEGQNVTLSCEQNLNHDAMYWYRQDPGQGLRLIYYSQIVNDFQKGDIAEGYSVSREKKESFPLTVTSAQKNPTAFYLCASRSQGYYGYTFGSGTRLTVV.